This passage covers 25 T cell receptor beta chains from one sample sequenced in a study of T cell responses to AZD1222 COVID-19 vaccine. Produced via immunoSEQ multiplex PCR; TCRdb's table is partial and in-frame only. The sample comprises roughly 180,000 clones, 85% to 95% of which are singletons, and approximately 0.58% rests with the top ten. The source was peripheral blood, collected on day 0 of AZD1222 vaccination. All receptors derive from an adult in good health.

The J gene is TRBJ2-1, the V gene TRBV27; 11 bases match TRBD2. This CDR3 is 16 amino acids long. The germline gives CDR1 MNHEY, CDR2 SMNVEV (reference sequence). With 5 bases clipped from V and 9 bases from J, the junction kept 12 bases outside the gene matches. Written as DNA, the CDR3 is TGTGCCAGCAGTCTCCTCGTAGCGGGAGGGCCCAGTGAGCAGTTCTTC. Protein: CASSLLVAGGPSEQFF.

The V and J genes are TRBV11-2 and TRBJ1-3; a weak D match, TRBD1 (5 bases). V lost 0 bases, J lost 0 bases, and 12 bases lay in between. The CDR3 contains 17 residues. The germline V gene encodes CDR1 SGHAT and CDR2 FQNNGV. The CDR3 DNA reads TGTGCCAGCAGCTTAGAGGCGGGGGGAGGCTCTGGAAACACCATATATTTT. The encoded protein is CASSLEAGGGSGNTIYF.

V usage is TRBV19 and J usage is TRBJ1-2; the D gene is possibly TRBD1 (5 bases). The CDR3 loop spans 15 amino acids. Deletions cut 5 bases from V and 4 bases from J, with 17 bases between. The germline gives CDR1 LNHDA, CDR2 SQIVND (reference sequence). CDR3 sequence reads: CASSVGTYPIYGYTF. CDR3 DNA: TGTGCCAGTAGTGTTGGGACTTACCCAATCTATGGCTACACCTTC.

This chain uses TRBV20-1 with TRBJ2-7; possible D gene TRBD2, 5 bases. This CDR3 region has 11 residues. V lost 5 bases to trimming and J lost 4 bases, with 9 bases between them. Germline lookup yields CDR1 DFQATT and CDR2 SNEGSKA (reference sequence). The CDR3 coding sequence is TGCAGTGCTCCCGAGGGATACGAGCAGTACTTC. It codes for CSAPEGYEQYF.

This chain connects TRBV10-3 to TRBJ1-2, with 9 bases matching TRBD1. Germline-derived CDR1 and CDR2 are ENHRY and SYGVKD. The CDR3 length is 14 residues. The junction had 6 bases not matched to a gene; V was cut back by 7 bases and J by 3 bases. The CDR3 DNA is TGTGCCATCAAACCAGGACAGGGGTACTATGGCTACACCTTC. Its translation is CAIKPGQGYYGYTF.

The chain employs TRBV2 and TRBJ1-5; 8 bases align to TRBD1. The CDR3 sequence is 15 residues long. The junction had 12 bases not matched to a gene; V was cut back by 8 bases and J by 6 bases. CDR1 and CDR2 (germline): SNHLY, FYNNEI. The CDR3 loop is CASRGTGPGTQPQHF. CDR3 sequence (DNA): TGTGCCAGCCGAGGGACAGGCCCCGGGACTCAGCCCCAGCATTTT.

The chain has TRBV30 and TRBJ1-6, with TRBD1 identical over 9 bases. The V gene end was trimmed by 8 bases and the J gene end by 8 bases; junction bases not matched to a gene: 10. The CDR3 runs 14 residues. Germline-derived CDR1 and CDR2 are GTSNPN and SVGIG (reference sequence). The DNA for the CDR3 is TGTGCCAGACGAACCGGGACAGGGCATTCACCCCTCCACTTT. Translation gives CARRTGTGHSPLHF.

The chain recombines TRBV6-5 with TRBJ2-7; D call uncertain. Trimming took 4 bases from V and 6 from J, leaving 7 bases between them. The CDR3 extends over 11 amino acids. Germline V gene sequence: CDR1 MNHEY, CDR2 SVGAGI. The CDR3 is CASSFRTEQYF. DNA for the CDR3: TGTGCCAGCAGTTTCCGAACCGAGCAGTACTTC.

The CDR3: CASSRDRATHTQYF. The CDR3 DNA follows: TGTGCCAGCAGCCGGGACAGGGCTACGCATACGCAGTATTTT. The chain employs TRBV11-3 and TRBJ2-3; 9 bases line up with TRBD1. J was trimmed by 7 bases and V by 5 bases; bases with no gene match: 7. The CDR3 has 14 residues. Germline CDR1 is SGHNT and CDR2 is YENEEA.

This clone has only one observation. The rearrangement joins TRBV3-1 (or the pseudogene TRBV3-2) to TRBJ1-6; possibly TRBD1 for D (5 bases). The CDR3 runs to 12 residues. The germline gives CDR1 LGHDT, CDR2 YNNKEL (reference sequence). Trimming removed 8 bases from V and 6 bases from J, with 8 bases in between. The CDR3 coding sequence is TGTGCCAGCCGACAGTTTAATTCACCCCTCCACTTT. Translated: CASRQFNSPLHF.

The V call is TRBV3-1 (or the pseudogene TRBV3-2), the J call TRBJ2-1; TRBD2 matches at 8 bases. This CDR3 has 12 amino acids. J was trimmed by 13 bases and V by 7 bases; bases with no gene match: 9. Germline-derived CDR1 and CDR2 are LGHDT and YNNKEL (reference sequence). The CDR3 sequence is CASTRTGLAQFF. CDR3 DNA: TGTGCCAGCACCCGAACCGGACTAGCTCAGTTCTTC.

V usage is TRBV12-3 or TRBV12-4 and J usage is TRBJ2-5, with D hard to call. This CDR3 has 12 residues. Trimming cost V 5 bases and J 1 base, with 5 bases left between them. The CDR3 sequence: CASSLIQETQYF. In nucleotides, the CDR3 is TGTGCCAGCAGTCTTATCCAAGAGACCCAGTACTTC.

The chain is built from TRBV27 and TRBJ2-2; a weak D match, TRBD1 (5 bases). This CDR3 has 15 amino acids. Germline loops: CDR1 MNHEY, CDR2 SMNVEV (reference sequence). With 4 bases removed from V and 5 bases from J, the gap between germline ends came to 14 bases. CDR3 sequence (DNA): TGTGCCAGCAGTTACGACAGCGCCGGGACCGGGGAGCTGTTTTTT. This translates into CASSYDSAGTGELFF.

A word on this clone: The sample has other DNA sequences that encode this CDR3 too. This chain uses TRBV19 with TRBJ1-1; the D is unclear. Deletions cut 5 bases from V and 1 base from J, with 5 bases between. The CDR3 contains 12 residues. Germline CDR1 reads LNHDA; CDR2 reads SQIVND (reference sequence). The CDR3: CASSWGNTEAFF. The CDR3 DNA reads as TGTGCCAGTAGTTGGGGGAACACTGAAGCTTTCTTT.

This sequence joins TRBV29-1 and TRBJ1-1, with TRBD1 matching 10 bases. The V gene's germline CDR1 is SQVTM and CDR2 ANQGSEA. The CDR3 length is 13 residues. With V trimmed by 2 bases and J by 7 bases, 4 bases remained unmatched. CDR3 region: CSVEPGTGVEAFF. In DNA, the CDR3 is TGCAGCGTTGAACCCGGGACAGGGGTTGAAGCTTTCTTT.

In DNA form, the CDR3 reads TGTGCCAGCAGCTTGGACAGGTTCAATAATGAAAAACTGTTTTTT. This sequence encodes CASSLDRFNNEKLFF. The chain is built from TRBV5-6 and TRBJ1-4, with D tentatively TRBD1 (5 bases). The V end was cut by 0 bases, the J end by 4 bases, with 10 bases between. Germline CDR1 reads SGHDT; CDR2 reads YYEEEE. There are 15 residues in the CDR3.

The chain combines TRBV12-3 or TRBV12-4 with TRBJ1-1; a weak D match, TRBD1 (6 bases). Deletions cut 4 bases from V and 4 bases from J, with 10 bases between. This CDR3 region has 13 residues. The CDR3 DNA is TGTGCCAGCAGTTACACACAGGGCACTGAAGCTTTCTTT. It encodes CASSYTQGTEAFF.

This chain links TRBV19 with TRBJ1-1; 10 bases map to TRBD1. Trimming took 6 bases from V and 3 from J; bases not matched to a gene: 10. Germline loops: CDR1 LNHDA, CDR2 SQIVND (reference sequence). The CDR3 extends over 16 amino acids. CDR3 sequence: CASRPGTGDRDTEAFF. Written as DNA, the CDR3 is TGTGCCAGTAGACCGGGGACAGGGGATAGGGACACTGAAGCTTTCTTT.

The chain recombines TRBV28 with TRBJ1-5; D is possibly TRBD1 (6 bases). With 6 bases removed from V and 5 bases from J, the gap between germline ends came to 14 bases. Germline values: CDR1 MDHEN, CDR2 SYDVKM. This CDR3 region has 14 residues. CDR3 DNA sequence: TGTGCCAGCAGACTGGGACAAGTCGATCAGCCCCAGCATTTT. Translation: CASRLGQVDQPQHF.

This chain uses TRBV18 with TRBJ1-6; 10 positions agree with TRBD1. V trimming: 2 bases; J trimming: 7 bases; junction bases outside the gene matches: 8. The germline gives CDR1 KGHSH, CDR2 LQKENI. The CDR3 contains 17 residues. CDR3: CASSPVGTGAVNSPLHF. Here the CDR3 DNA reads TGTGCCAGCTCACCAGTGGGGACAGGGGCGGTCAATTCACCCCTCCACTTT.

The rearrangement links TRBV5-5 to TRBJ2-1; D gene uncertain. The V and J ends lost 0 bases and 1 base respectively, with 11 bases between them. CDR1 is SGHKS and CDR2 is YYEKEE in the germline V gene (reference sequence). The CDR3 sequence is 16 residues long. The CDR3 loop is CASSLGFLTSYNEQFF. In DNA form, the CDR3 reads TGTGCCAGCAGCTTGGGATTTCTCACTTCCTACAATGAGCAGTTCTTC. Drawing the rest from reference TRBV5-5 and TRBJ2-1, the complete variable domain is DAGVTQSPTHLIKTRGQQVTLRCSPISGHKSVSWYQQVLGQGPQFIFQYYEKEERGRGNFPDRFSARQFPNYSSELNVNALLLGDSALYLCASSLGFLTSYNEQFFGPGTRLTVL.

The rearrangement links TRBV10-3 to TRBJ2-1; D is perhaps TRBD2 (5 bases). Between the trimmed V and J ends, which lost 6 bases and 10 bases, there was a span of 10 bases. Germline V lookup: CDR1 ENHRY, CDR2 SYGVKD. The CDR3 spans 11 residues. CDR3 DNA: TGTGCCATCAGCGAAGAGCGGGAGCAGTTCTTC. Encoded protein: CAISEEREQFF.

The chain has TRBV15 and TRBJ1-5; D is undetermined. The V end lost 9 bases, the J end lost 0 bases, and 9 bases lay between the germline ends. The CDR3 is made up of 13 amino acids. Germline-derived CDR1 and CDR2 are LNHNV and YYDKDF (reference sequence). Here the CDR3 reads CATRRGSNQPQHF. For the CDR3, the DNA is TGTGCCACACGACGAGGTAGCAATCAGCCCCAGCATTTT.

The rearrangement links TRBV5-1 to TRBJ1-1, with D possibly matching TRBD1 (5 bases). The V end lost 7 bases, the J end lost 7 bases, and 20 bases lay between the germline ends. The CDR3 has 14 residues. Germline CDR1 SGHRS, CDR2 YFSETQ. CDR3: CASSDGWGGGEAFF. CDR3 DNA sequence: TGCGCCAGCTCGGACGGGTGGGGTGGGGGTGAAGCTTTCTTT.

The rearrangement joins TRBV27 to TRBJ1-1, with 8 bases matching TRBD1. This CDR3 comprises 16 residues. The germline gives CDR1 MNHEY, CDR2 SMNVEV (reference sequence). Trimming removed 4 bases from V and 1 base from J; junction bases left unmatched: 8. CDR3 bases: TGTGCCAGCAGTTCCCGGACAGGGATCACGAACACTGAAGCTTTCTTT. Protein product: CASSSRTGITNTEAFF.